This paragraph reports one T cell receptor beta chain. The antigen it recognizes is unknown. No quality values exist for individual bases; no much larger clone is one base distant. From the germline V gene, CDR1 is MNHEY and CDR2 is SVGAGI. The CDR3, cysteine through phenylalanine, is 13 amino acids long. The CDR3 DNA has 39 bases and is translated from base 1. V is trimmed back by 6 bases and J by 2 bases, and the junction contains 1 base that no gene match accounts for. The entry originates in a study of blood T cell repertoires in COVID-19 (dated by TCRdb to about 2020). Background on the whole study: Samples from collaborators originated in the United States, Italy and Spain and spanned both the acute and convalescent phases of COVID-19. Subjects who had been exposed to COVID-19, were actively infected with it, or had recovered from it provided the deeply sampled blood TCRbeta repertoires that made up the dataset. HLA class I and class II types, where available, came from metadata supplied by the sample provider rather than from assay-based typing. Samples came from the ongoing ImmuneRACE study (first 160 participants) plus 1,254 subjects from 6 global collaborators. The repertoires were released in a freely available public database intended as a resource for research on the immune response to SARS-CoV-2. Sample metadata almost always included a de-identified subject ID, COVID-19 status, age in years and sex. The prospective study material was composed of cDNA or gDNA derived from T cells, B-cell-depleted T cells, or PBMCs. Results the study describes overall, beyond this receptor: How much clinical and demographic metadata was included differed by source and by participant, and the metadata was provided uncurated.

TCRbeta CDR3 regions were amplified from genomic DNA by means of the immunoSEQ Assay, a bias-controlled multiplex PCR. Turning to the authors' computational methods: Within the assay, amplification of reference gene primers was used to estimate how many nucleated cells each sample contained. To quantify the absolute abundance of each unique TCRbeta CDR3 rearrangement, sequence reads were collapsed and filtered. For each sample, productive Simpson clonality was calculated by taking the square root of Simpson's diversity index across productive rearrangements. TCRdb took over this immuneACCESS table, retaining in-frame rearrangements with V and J assigned. Such tables are incomplete; in checked studies, under half of the missing clones stem from an unresolved V gene, and the remainder is unexplained. V and J calls and clone size come straight from that table; D and trimming were deduced from the DNA. The sample contains about 55,000 clones, roughly 90% of them found a single time. Clones ranked in the top ten supply approximately 8% of the sample.

The collaborating institutions used their own protocols to collect whole blood in K2EDTA tubes. For TCRbeta analysis, collaborator samples were shipped as frozen whole blood, as isolated PBMCs, or as DNA extracted from either sample type. Input material: peripheral blood. The source is a man between 60 and 75 years old with active COVID-19. The V and J genes are TRBV6-5 and TRBJ2-1, and 7 junctional nucleotides match TRBD2. The sequenced DNA: TGTGCCAGCAGGGGGACTACCTACAATGAGCAGTTCTTC. Its translation is CASRGTTYNEQFF.